The entry that follows covers one T cell receptor beta chain sequence. Antigen unknown. Isolated PBMCs totaled at least 6 million in each sample. Using a J-beta primer mix together with a sample-barcoded 5' primer, a second PCR was run for about 6 to 11 cycles. TCRdb called the 5' RACE reads again in MiXCR, with one record for every CDR3 protein. The sample has 780,000 or so distinct CDR3 sequences; roughly 56% are singletons. The data originate from a study of blood T cells in healthy people across ages. Study observations and caveats: Older age coincided with a roughly linear decline in TCR beta diversity per million T cells. Whereas aged donors had fewer naive CD4+ cells, long-lived donors had more of them and higher diversity.

Trimming removed 5 bases at V and 2 bases at J, with 12 bases between. Germline CDR1 is SGHTA and CDR2 is FQGNSA. This CDR3 comprises 14 residues. Sequencing used blood. The clonotype was recovered from a man between 40 and 49 years old in good health. The chain links TRBV7-2 to TRBJ2-5; D is perhaps TRBD1 (6 bases). CDR3 protein: CASSPTGTQETQYF. The CDR3 DNA reads as TGTGCCAGCAGCCCAACCGGGACACAAGAGACCCAGTACTTC.